These 7 T cell receptor beta chains were all obtained from the same sample, sequenced in a study of shared clonotypes between healthy human individuals. Here immunoSEQ multiplex PCR was the method, and the copy in TCRdb shows in-frame clones only, minus some. In the table there are millions of clones, less than 95% of which are singletons. CD8 cells classed as naive were CD45RO-negative and positively selected for CCR7, excluding terminally differentiated effector memory CD45RA+ cells. Sequenced: naive CD8+ T cells sorted from blood. Receptors originate from a man younger than 35 in good health.

The chain is built from TRBV4-1 and TRBJ2-2; no clear D. The CDR3 totals 14 residues. V lost 0 bases, J lost 6 bases, and 8 bases lay in between. Per germline, CDR1 MGHRA and CDR2 YSYEKL. As DNA, the CDR3 is TGCGCCAGCAGCCAAGATTTCGTCGCCGGGGAGCTGTTTTTT. Translated: CASSQDFVAGELFF.

V usage is TRBV28 and J usage is TRBJ2-5, with D hard to call. The germline V gene has CDR1 MDHEN and CDR2 SYDVKM. The CDR3 has 14 amino acids. Trimming stripped 3 bases from V and 5 bases from J, with 13 bases between. The chain's CDR3 is CASSFLTPGETQYF. The CDR3 DNA reads as TGTGCCAGCAGTTTTCTGACCCCCGGGGAGACCCAGTACTTC.

V usage is TRBV27 and J usage is TRBJ1-1, with a possible D match to TRBD1 (5 bases). Per the germline V gene, CDR1 is MNHEY and CDR2 is SMNVEV (reference sequence). This CDR3 is built from 16 residues. Trimming removed 2 bases from V and 3 bases from J, with 16 bases in between. CDR3 nucleotides: TGTGCCAGCAGTTTAACGTGGGGCTGGTATGACACTGAAGCTTTCTTT. Translating gives CASSLTWGWYDTEAFF.

This clone appeared a single time. V usage is TRBV27 and J usage is TRBJ2-2, with D possibly called TRBD1 or TRBD2 (6 bases each). Trimming pared 5 bases from V and 5 bases from J, leaving 15 bases between. Germline V gives CDR1 MNHEY, CDR2 SMNVEV (reference sequence). This CDR3 spans 15 amino acids. Here the CDR3 reads CASSTGGARTGELFF. The CDR3 DNA sequence: TGTGCCAGCAGTACCGGGGGCGCGAGGACCGGGGAGCTGTTTTTT.

The chain uses TRBV6-1 and TRBJ2-7; D gene uncertain. Germline V lookup: CDR1 MNHNS, CDR2 SASEGT. The CDR3 is 13 residues long. V was pared by 8 bases and J by 1 base, with 12 bases between. CDR3 nucleotides: TGTGCCAGCTGGGAAGAGAGTTCCTACGAGCAGTACTTC. Translated: CASWEESSYEQYF.

This clone was seen once. Being one base from a much bigger clone, this may be a read error. The V call is TRBV4-3, the J call TRBJ2-5, with D tentatively TRBD1 (5 bases). The V gene's germline CDR1 is LGHNA and CDR2 YSLEER. This CDR3 has 20 amino acids. CDR3 sequence: CASSQGPGSFQGSIGEIQYF. The CDR3 DNA reads TGCGCCAGCAGCCAGGGCCCTGGTTCCTTTCAGGGCTCTATCGGAGAGATCCAGTACTTC.

The chain recombines TRBV13 with TRBJ2-1; D remains unclear. Germline-derived CDR1 and CDR2 are PRHDT and FYEKMQ (reference sequence). The CDR3 contains 13 residues. The V end lost 4 bases, the J end lost 0 bases, and 4 bases lay between the germline ends. DNA for the CDR3: TGTGCCAGCAGCTCCGACTCCTACAATGAGCAGTTCTTC. This codes for CASSSDSYNEQFF.